This is a list of T cell receptor beta chains from one sample in a study of shared clonotypes between healthy human individuals. TCRdb keeps only in-frame clones here, not all; method: immunoSEQ multiplex PCR. This table has roughly 760,000 clones, around 74% appearing once. Sequenced material: memory CD4+ T cells sorted from blood. Every receptor here comes from a woman in her twenties or thirties in good health. Both conserved end residues are trimmed from each CDR3. The order of the fields is CDR3 protein, V gene, D gene, J gene. D genes are given only for firm matches.

CDR3: ASSHRWADGGYT; V: TRBV7-9; D: NA; J: TRBJ1-2
CDR3: ASSYDGRGVQPQH; V: TRBV6-5; D: NA; J: TRBJ1-5
CDR3: ASSLRGTGGTDTQY; V: TRBV7-3; D: TRBD1; J: TRBJ2-3
CDR3: ASSADSSALYGYT; V: TRBV28; D: NA; J: TRBJ1-2
CDR3: ASSSSGGGRDYT; V: TRBV7-9; D: NA; J: TRBJ1-2
CDR3: ASSAHPQETQY; V: TRBV18; D: NA; J: TRBJ2-5
CDR3: ASSRLAGVNEQY; V: TRBV2; D: TRBD2; J: TRBJ2-7
CDR3: ASSLRQGSTEAF; V: TRBV28; D: TRBD1; J: TRBJ1-1
CDR3: ASSVGMNYGYT; V: TRBV19; D: NA; J: TRBJ1-2
CDR3: ASTPTGTGINYGYT; V: TRBV5-6; D: TRBD1; J: TRBJ1-2
CDR3: ASSRLAGGTYNEQF; V: TRBV5-6; D: TRBD2; J: TRBJ2-1
CDR3: ASSLNRGDEQY; V: TRBV7-9; D: TRBD1; J: TRBJ2-7
CDR3: ASSSFGQKNYGYT; V: TRBV9; D: NA; J: TRBJ1-2
CDR3: ASSPQGASNQPQH; V: TRBV7-9; D: TRBD1; J: TRBJ1-5
CDR3: ASRSGAGGTPEQY; V: TRBV28; D: TRBD2; J: TRBJ2-7
CDR3: ASTSPGSGANVLT; V: TRBV5-8; D: NA; J: TRBJ2-6
CDR3: ASSLTSGVSYEQY; V: TRBV7-2; D: TRBD2; J: TRBJ2-7
CDR3: ASSLASGNTGELF; V: TRBV7-9; D: NA; J: TRBJ2-2
CDR3: ASRNPRMAGSYYEQY; V: TRBV27; D: NA; J: TRBJ2-7
CDR3: ASSPGGEVYNEQF; V: TRBV5-1; D: TRBD2; J: TRBJ2-1